The 26 T cell receptor beta chains below all came from one sample that was sequenced in a study of tumor-infiltrating lymphocytes in oesophageal squamous cell carcinoma. TCRdb processed the PCR reads anew with MiXCR; each CDR3 protein has one entry. The table lists under 12,000 distinct CDR3 sequences, 52% of them singletons. The specimen sequenced was esophageal tumor tissue. These receptors were taken from a female donor with esophageal squamous cell carcinoma.

CDR3 loop: CASSPDRGETQYF. The CDR3 nucleotides are TGTGCCAGCAGCCCGGACAGGGGAGAGACCCAGTACTTC. V is TRBV7-8 and J is TRBJ2-5; 9 positions agree with TRBD1. Losses at the gene ends were 5 bases for V and 4 bases for J; bases not matched to a gene: 2. CDR1 is SGHVS and CDR2 is FQNEAQ in the germline V gene. The CDR3 has 13 residues.

A single count supports this clonotype. The V gene is TRBV2, the J gene TRBJ2-2, with 7 bases identical to TRBD2. Trimming took 6 bases from V and 3 from J; bases not matched to a gene: 4. This CDR3 has 14 residues. From germline, CDR1 is SNHLY and CDR2 FYNNEI. CDR3 nucleotide sequence: TGTGCCAGCAGCCAGGCGGGAGACACCGGGGAGCTGTTTTTT. Translating it yields CASSQAGDTGELFF.

The chain joins TRBV7-3 to TRBJ2-5, with D perhaps assigned TRBD1 or TRBD2 (6 bases each). The better agreement between TRBJ2-7 and the DNA end casts doubt on the J call. This CDR3 comprises 14 residues. Germline-derived CDR1 and CDR2 are SGHTA and FQGTGA. The CDR3 bases are TGTGCCAGCAGCCCCGGGACCAAGGGGGGCGAGCAGTACTTC. Translating it yields CASSPGTKGGEQYF.

Sample share makes this clonotype large. The chain recombines TRBV6-6 with TRBJ2-3; TRBD2 aligns across 9 bases. The V and J ends lost 1 base and 3 bases, in that order; junction bases with no gene match: 5. CDR1 MNHNY and CDR2 SVGAGI come from the germline V gene (reference sequence). The CDR3 is 16 amino acids. CDR3 residues: CASSYLRGGWTDTQYF. The CDR3 DNA reads TGTGCCAGCAGTTACTTGCGGGGGGGCTGGACAGATACGCAGTATTTT.

The rearrangement uses TRBV7-3 and TRBJ1-6, with D tentatively TRBD1 (6 bases). Between the trimmed V and J ends, which lost 3 bases and 7 bases, there was a span of 7 bases. Germline V gene lookup returns CDR1 SGHTA and CDR2 FQGTGA. This CDR3 region has 13 residues. This CDR3 reads CASSLGANSPLHF. The CDR3 region has the DNA TGTGCCAGCAGCTTGGGGGCCAATTCACCCCTCCACTTT.

CDR3 protein: CASSPPGASGANVLTF. The CDR3 DNA reads TGTGCCAGCTCACCACCGGGGGCATCTGGGGCCAACGTCCTGACTTTC. This chain links TRBV18 with TRBJ2-6, with a possible D match to TRBD1 (6 bases). The CDR3 sequence is 16 residues long. The V and J ends lost 0 bases and 1 base respectively, with 7 bases between them. The germline CDR1 and CDR2 sequences are KGHSH and LQKENI.

The chain links TRBV7-9 to TRBJ2-1; D perhaps matches TRBD1 (5 bases). Germline V gene sequence: CDR1 SEHNR, CDR2 FQNEAQ (reference sequence). The CDR3 consists of 16 residues. V lost 1 base and J 2 bases, leaving 12 bases between the germline ends. In DNA form, the CDR3 reads TGTGCCAGCAGCTTAGAGGCAGGGTTCACCTACAATGAGCAGTTCTTC. Translating gives CASSLEAGFTYNEQFF.

This clonotype is termed medium-sized. V and J are TRBV7-9 and TRBJ2-7; 7 bases are a match to TRBD1. Germline values: CDR1 SEHNR, CDR2 FQNEAQ (reference sequence). Losses at the gene ends were 6 bases for V and 4 bases for J; bases not matched to a gene: 12. The CDR3 contains 15 residues. CDR3 loop: CASSDNAGTDYEQYF. Here the CDR3 DNA reads TGTGCCAGCAGTGATAATGCCGGGACAGATTACGAGCAGTACTTC.

The CDR3 coding sequence is TGTGCCAGCAGCGAACAAACGGGACTAGTTTCCTACGAGCAGTACTTC. Amino acids: CASSEQTGLVSYEQYF. The gene calls are TRBV4-2 and TRBJ2-4; 8 bases map to TRBD2. With the DNA end fitting TRBJ2-7 better, the J assignment may be wrong. The CDR3 loop spans 16 amino acids. Germline CDR1 and CDR2: LGHNA and YNFKEQ.

A few counts support this clonotype. A much larger clone differs from this one at a single base, so this may be a read error. The V gene is TRBV27, the J gene TRBJ2-7; possible D gene TRBD2, 5 bases. The assigned J gene may be wrong: the sequence end matches TRBJ2-1 better. Germline CDR1 is MNHEY and CDR2 is SMNVEV (reference sequence). The CDR3 is made up of 13 amino acids. The DNA for the CDR3 is TGTGCCAGCAGTTTAGGTCGGGAAGAGACCCAGTTCTTC. This translates into CASSLGREETQFF.

Sample share makes this clonotype medium-sized. This rearrangement joins TRBV6-1 to TRBJ2-7; TRBD1 aligns across 7 bases. Trimming at V came to 5 bases and at J to 9 bases, leaving 7 bases not matched to a gene. The CDR3 is made up of 12 amino acids. CDR1 is MNHNS, CDR2 SASEGT, per germline. The CDR3 DNA reads TGTGCCAGCAGTCCCCGGACAGGATGGCAGTACTTC. It specifies CASSPRTGWQYF.

Turning to this clonotype: Since a much larger clone is just one base distant, this may be a read error. This rearrangement joins TRBV5-1 to TRBJ2-1, with TRBD2 identical over 7 bases. V lost 3 bases and J lost 10; bases outside the gene matches: 13. Per the germline V gene, CDR1 is SGHRS and CDR2 is YFSETQ. CDR3 length: 15 amino acids. For the CDR3, the DNA is TGCGCCAGCAGCTGGCAGCGGGGTCGGGGCTACGAGCAGTTCTTC. It specifies CASSWQRGRGYEQFF.

The V and J genes are TRBV6-6 and TRBJ2-2, with D tentatively TRBD1 (6 bases). V lost 6 bases and J 5 bases, leaving 22 bases between the germline ends. The CDR3 totals 17 residues. Germline CDR1 and CDR2: MNHNY and SVGAGI (reference sequence). The CDR3 loop is CASSLDQNRVRTGELFF. The CDR3 DNA reads as TGTGCCAGCAGCTTAGATCAAAACAGGGTTCGGACCGGGGAGCTGTTTTTT.

By frequency in the sample, this clonotype is medium-sized. V usage is TRBV7-8 and J usage is TRBJ2-4; no definite D call. CDR1 and CDR2 from the germline V gene are SGHVS and FQNEAQ. Trimming took off 1 base at V and 7 bases at J, with 8 bases between the two ends. The CDR3 spans 13 residues. CDR3 in DNA: TGTGCCAGCAGCTTAGGAACGAGGAACATTCAGTACTTC. Its translation: CASSLGTRNIQYF.

V usage is TRBV11-2 and J usage is TRBJ2-3, with D perhaps being TRBD1 or TRBD2 (5 bases each). The V end was cut by 1 base, the J end by 3 bases, with 17 bases between. The V gene's germline CDR1 is SGHAT and CDR2 FQNNGV. CDR3 size: 17 residues. CDR3 sequence: CASSLVPGTLITDTQYF. The CDR3 DNA reads as TGTGCCAGCAGCTTAGTCCCCGGGACGTTGATTACAGATACGCAGTATTTT.

Many counts were recorded for this clonotype. The chain employs TRBV5-1 and TRBJ2-1; 9 positions agree with TRBD1. This CDR3 has 15 residues. V gave up 2 bases and J gave up 3 bases; unmatched junction bases: 3. Germline values: CDR1 SGHRS, CDR2 YFSETQ. The CDR3 is CASSFLTGGYNEQFF. In nucleotides, the CDR3 is TGCGCCAGCAGCTTTTTGACAGGGGGCTACAATGAGCAGTTCTTC. The whole variable domain, remainder taken from reference TRBV5-1 and TRBJ2-1, is KAGVTQTPRYLIKTRGQQVTLSCSPISGHRSVSWYQQTPGQGLQFLFEYFSETQRNKGNFPGRFSGRQFSNSRSEMNVSTLELGDSALYLCASSFLTGGYNEQFFGPGTRLTVL.

A single count supports this clonotype. The J gene is TRBJ2-3, the V gene TRBV7-6; 10 bases line up with TRBD2. Per the germline V gene, CDR1 is SGHVS and CDR2 is FNYEAQ. The junction had 14 bases not matched to a gene; V was cut back by 5 bases and J by 3 bases. This CDR3 is built from 18 residues. The CDR3 nucleotides are TGTGCCAGCAGCCCGCGACTCACCGGGACTAGCGCGACAGATACGCAGTATTTT. This sequence encodes CASSPRLTGTSATDTQYF.

This clonotype is categorized as medium-sized. The chain couples TRBV12-3 or TRBV12-4 to TRBJ1-5; no definite D call. CDR3 length equals 13 residues. Trimming pared 2 bases from V and 6 bases from J, leaving 8 bases between. Here the CDR3 DNA reads TGTGCCAGCAGTTTATTTGGAGGTCAGCCCCAGCATTTT. It yields the protein CASSLFGGQPQHF.

This clonotype was observed a handful of times. The chain employs TRBV24-1 and TRBJ2-3, with 9 bases fitting TRBD1. The germline V gene encodes CDR1 KGHDR and CDR2 SFDVKD. With V trimmed by 3 bases and J by 14 bases, 20 bases remained unmatched. This CDR3 comprises 17 residues. CDR3 sequence (DNA): TGTGCCACCAGTGATCTCCGGGACAGGGAATTTTCCGGGGAGCTGTATTTT. Translating gives CATSDLRDREFSGELYF.

The chain couples TRBV7-6 to TRBJ2-5, with 8 nucleotides matching TRBD2. This CDR3 spans 15 amino acids. CDR1 SGHVS and CDR2 FNYEAQ come from the germline V gene. Trimming removed 5 bases from V and 2 bases from J; junction bases left unmatched: 7. The CDR3 region has the DNA TGTGCCAGCAGCCGAGTTCCGGGGGGGCAAGAGACCCAGTACTTC. Translation: CASSRVPGGQETQYF.

This clonotype was recorded only once. The chain recombines TRBV7-8 with TRBJ2-6; 10 positions match TRBD2. Judging by the DNA end, TRBJ2-7 fits better; the J call may be wrong. CDR1 SGHVS and CDR2 FQNEAQ come from the germline V gene. This CDR3 is 16 amino acids long. CDR3 nucleotides: TGTGCCAGCAGCTCTGCCCTGGGTAGCGGGGGGAACGAGCAGTACTTC. It yields the protein CASSSALGSGGNEQYF.

The CDR3 DNA is TGTGCCAGCAGTCCGAGTAGCAATCAGCCCCAGCATTTT. It codes for CASSPSSNQPQHF. The V call is TRBV27, the J call TRBJ1-5, with D hard to call. V shed 5 bases and J shed 0 bases, with 5 bases lying between them. This CDR3 contains 13 residues. Germline V gene lookup returns CDR1 MNHEY and CDR2 SMNVEV (reference sequence).

V and J are TRBV7-2 and TRBJ1-1; TRBD1 aligns across 8 bases. J was trimmed by 1 base and V by 5 bases; bases with no gene match: 9. This CDR3 is 16 amino acids long. CDR1 is SGHTA and CDR2 is FQGNSA in the germline V gene. Here the CDR3 DNA reads TGTGCCAGCAGCCCAGGGACAGGCCTGGGGAACACTGAAGCTTTCTTT. This sequence encodes CASSPGTGLGNTEAFF.

This rearrangement joins TRBV7-2 to TRBJ2-3; 9 bases map to TRBD2. The CDR3 spans 18 residues. With V trimmed by 5 bases and J by 2 bases, 14 bases remained unmatched. The V gene's germline CDR1 is SGHTA and CDR2 FQGNSA. The CDR3 sequence: CASSLLGGAGGHTDTQYF. The CDR3 nucleotides are TGTGCCAGCAGCCTACTAGGGGGAGCGGGAGGACACACAGATACGCAGTATTTT.

The chain combines TRBV5-1 with TRBJ2-3; the D gene could be TRBD1 or TRBD2 (5 bases each). Between the trimmed V and J ends, which lost 3 bases and 1 base, there was a span of 12 bases. CDR1 is SGHRS, CDR2 YFSETQ, per germline. The CDR3 runs to 15 residues. CDR3 coding DNA: TGCGCCAGCAGCTCGGGATTGGGGGGCACAGATACGCAGTATTTT. Translating gives CASSSGLGGTDTQYF.

The rearrangement joins TRBV7-3 to TRBJ2-7; D perhaps matches TRBD2 (6 bases). Germline V gene data show CDR1 as SGHTA and CDR2 as FQGTGA. Between the trimmed V and J ends, which lost 6 bases and 7 bases, there was a span of 16 bases. This CDR3 spans 13 amino acids. The CDR3 coding sequence is TGTGCCAGCAGTCCGGGACTGGCAAATGAGCAGTACTTC. This codes for CASSPGLANEQYF.